The 18 T cell receptor beta chains presented below share a single source sample, sequenced in a study of blood T cell repertoires in COVID-19. The method was immunoSEQ multiplex PCR; TCRdb's version includes in-frame clones alone and lacks a portion of them. The repertoire includes just under 150,000 clones, about nine tenths of them detected once, and under 2% sits in the top ten. Sequencing was carried out using peripheral blood. Every receptor here comes from a human donor in a cohort sampled during active COVID-19.

The J gene is TRBJ1-2, the V gene TRBV7-9; D perhaps matches TRBD1 (5 bases). CDR1 SEHNR and CDR2 FQNEAQ come from the germline V gene (reference sequence). This CDR3 contains 13 residues. V gave up 2 bases and J gave up 8 bases, with 12 bases separating them. The CDR3 sequence is CASSLTAGQGYTF. CDR3 DNA: TGTGCCAGCAGCTTAACGGCAGGGCAAGGCTACACCTTC.

The chain employs TRBV10-3 and TRBJ1-3; D is ambiguous. Germline CDR1 ENHRY, CDR2 SYGVKD. Trimming stripped 3 bases from V and 0 bases from J, with 12 bases between. CDR3 size: 16 residues. CDR3: CAISDPGVSSGNTIYF. CDR3 in DNA: TGTGCCATCAGTGATCCTGGTGTGAGCTCTGGAAACACCATATATTTT.

This chain joins TRBV27 and TRBJ1-2; 7 positions match TRBD1. The CDR3 extends over 14 amino acids. The V segment lost 6 bases and the J segment 6 bases; nucleotides outside the gene matches: 10. Germline loops: CDR1 MNHEY, CDR2 SMNVEV (reference sequence). DNA for the CDR3: TGTGCCAGCAGCCTGACAGGGTCGGTTAATGGCTACACCTTC. This translates into CASSLTGSVNGYTF.

The CDR3 here is CASSLQQGLETQYF. In DNA, the CDR3 is TGTGCCAGCAGCTTACAACAGGGGCTAGAGACCCAGTACTTC. This chain joins TRBV7-9 and TRBJ2-5, with 7 bases that match TRBD1. The CDR3 consists of 14 residues. Losses at the gene ends were 2 bases for V and 4 bases for J; bases not matched to a gene: 4. CDR1 is SEHNR and CDR2 is FQNEAQ in the germline V gene (reference sequence).

The genes are TRBV10-3 and TRBJ2-7; 9 nucleotides align to TRBD1. This CDR3 spans 14 amino acids. Germline values: CDR1 ENHRY, CDR2 SYGVKD. Trimming removed 4 bases from V and 5 bases from J; junction bases left unmatched: 6. CDR3: CAISAGTGWDEQYF. The CDR3 DNA is TGTGCCATCAGTGCCGGGACAGGGTGGGACGAGCAGTACTTC.

The chain is built from TRBV6-7 and TRBJ2-7; 9 bases line up with TRBD1. TRBV6-7 is known as an ORF, though its function is uncertain. V lost 7 bases to trimming and J lost 6 bases; unmatched junction nucleotides: 16. The CDR3 consists of 16 residues. CDR3 region: CASTQGWGDREGEQYF. CDR3 sequence (DNA): TGTGCCAGCACGCAAGGGTGGGGGGACAGGGAGGGCGAGCAGTACTTC.

This rearrangement joins TRBV7-2 to TRBJ2-7, with a possible D match to TRBD2 (7 bases). Trimming left V 5 bases short and J 6 bases short, with 20 bases between. This CDR3 has 15 amino acids. Per germline, CDR1 SGHTA and CDR2 FQGNSA. The CDR3 is CASSPEGGRMIEQYF. The DNA for the CDR3 is TGTGCCAGCAGCCCCGAGGGGGGGCGGATGATCGAGCAGTACTTC.

The chain employs TRBV9 and TRBJ2-3; no clear D. Germline-derived CDR1 and CDR2 are SGDLS and YYNGEE. The CDR3 sequence is 14 residues long. Trimming cost V 3 bases and J 1 base, with 9 bases left between them. Here the CDR3 reads CASSAFPGTDTQYF. Here the CDR3 DNA reads TGTGCCAGCAGCGCCTTTCCGGGCACAGATACGCAGTATTTT.

This clone was found a few times. The chain carries TRBV6-4 and TRBJ2-2; a weak D match, TRBD2 (5 bases). Trimming removed 3 bases at V and 5 bases at J, with 7 bases between. Germline V gene data show CDR1 as MRHNA and CDR2 as SNTAGT. The CDR3 has 13 amino acids. The CDR3 is CASSERATGELFF. Written as DNA, the CDR3 is TGTGCCAGCAGTGAGCGGGCGACCGGGGAGCTGTTTTTT.

This clone was counted once. This chain uses TRBV19 with TRBJ1-1, with 7 bases lining up with TRBD1. CDR3 length: 16 residues. Germline values: CDR1 LNHDA, CDR2 SQIVND (reference sequence). The trim removed 8 bases at V and 0 bases at J, leaving 12 bases unmatched. DNA for the CDR3: TGTGCCAGTGGCCACGGGCAGGGGGGTATGAACACTGAAGCTTTCTTT. Encoded protein: CASGHGQGGMNTEAFF. Looking up the rest from reference TRBV19 and TRBJ1-1 gives the full variable domain: DGGITQSPKYLFRKEGQNVTLSCEQNLNHDAMYWYRQDPGQGLRLIYYSQIVNDFQKGDIAEGYSVSREKKESFPLTVTSAQKNPTAFYLCASGHGQGGMNTEAFFGQGTRLTVV.

The rearrangement joins TRBV11-3 to TRBJ2-3; 11 bases map to TRBD2. Germline values: CDR1 SGHNT, CDR2 YENEEA. Losses at the gene ends were 0 bases for V and 6 bases for J; bases not matched to a gene: 2. The CDR3 length is 15 residues. The CDR3 loop is CASSLEGLAADTQYF. CDR3 DNA: TGTGCCAGCAGCTTAGAGGGACTAGCGGCGGATACGCAGTATTTT.

CDR3 in amino acids: CASSLVGPQGSYTF. The CDR3 region has the DNA TGTGCCAGCAGCTTAGTAGGCCCTCAGGGTAGCTACACCTTC. This sequence joins TRBV11-2 and TRBJ1-2; a weak D match, TRBD1 (5 bases). V shed 1 base and J shed 9 bases, with 15 bases lying between them. The CDR3 runs 14 residues. CDR1 is SGHAT, CDR2 FQNNGV, per germline.

This chain links TRBV15 with TRBJ1-5, with a weak D call TRBD1 (5 bases). Germline assignment: CDR1 LNHNV and CDR2 YYDKDF (reference sequence). V lost 6 bases and J 5 bases, leaving 11 bases between the germline ends. The CDR3 sequence is 13 residues long. CDR3 nucleotides: TGTGCCACCAGAGGGGATCCGGATCAGCCCCAGCATTTT. Translated: CATRGDPDQPQHF.

The chain couples TRBV7-2 to TRBJ2-5; a weak D match, TRBD1 (6 bases). CDR1 is SGHTA and CDR2 is FQGNSA in the germline V gene. The CDR3 is 15 amino acids. V was pared by 5 bases and J by 7 bases, with 20 bases between. The CDR3 sequence: CASSPSSGALWTQYF. The CDR3 DNA reads TGTGCCAGCAGCCCATCCTCAGGGGCATTATGGACCCAGTACTTC.

The chain recombines TRBV7-2 with TRBJ2-7; 11 bases are shared with TRBD2. CDR1 and CDR2 (germline): SGHTA, FQGNSA. The CDR3 contains 14 residues. The V and J ends lost 7 bases and 3 bases, in that order; junction bases with no gene match: 5. CDR3 nucleotides: TGTGCCAGCACCGCTAGCGGGGGGTTCTACGAGCAGTACTTC. It encodes CASTASGGFYEQYF.

This clone was counted a single time. The chain is built from TRBV5-6 and TRBJ1-1; D is perhaps TRBD1 (5 bases). The V and J ends lost 2 bases and 0 bases respectively, with 8 bases between them. Germline assignment: CDR1 SGHDT and CDR2 YYEEEE. The CDR3 is 14 amino acids. CDR3 in amino acids: CASSFDRMNTEAFF. The CDR3, as DNA: TGTGCCAGCAGCTTCGACAGAATGAACACTGAAGCTTTCTTT. Full variable domain (missing parts from reference TRBV5-6 and TRBJ1-1): DAGVTQSPTHLIKTRGQQVTLRCSPKSGHDTVSWYQQALGQGPQFIFQYYEEEERQRGNFPDRFSGHQFPNYSSELNVNALLLGDSALYLCASSFDRMNTEAFFGQGTRLTVV.

The rearrangement links TRBV7-2 to TRBJ2-7; 15 bases align to TRBD2. Germline loops: CDR1 SGHTA, CDR2 FQGNSA. The V and J ends lost 5 bases and 4 bases, in that order; junction bases with no gene match: 6. The CDR3 extends over 16 amino acids. The CDR3 nucleotides are TGTGCCAGCAGCCACGGGACTAGCGGGGGGCAGTACGAGCAGTACTTC. Its protein is CASSHGTSGGQYEQYF. The entire variable domain, with the rest obtained from reference TRBV7-2 and TRBJ2-7, is as follows: GAGVSQSPSNKVTEKGKDVELRCDPISGHTALYWYRQSLGQGLEFLIYFQGNSAPDKSGLPSDRFSAERTGGSVSTLTIQRTQQEDSAVYLCASSHGTSGGQYEQYFGPGTRLTVT.

This chain links TRBV5-6 with TRBJ2-7; TRBD1 aligns across 7 bases. The length of the CDR3 is 14 residues. Germline V gene data show CDR1 as SGHDT and CDR2 as YYEEEE. The junction had 6 bases not matched to a gene; V was cut back by 2 bases and J by 4 bases. CDR3 nucleotides: TGTGCCAGCAGCTTCCGGGACAGACCTTACGAGCAGTACTTC. This encodes CASSFRDRPYEQYF.